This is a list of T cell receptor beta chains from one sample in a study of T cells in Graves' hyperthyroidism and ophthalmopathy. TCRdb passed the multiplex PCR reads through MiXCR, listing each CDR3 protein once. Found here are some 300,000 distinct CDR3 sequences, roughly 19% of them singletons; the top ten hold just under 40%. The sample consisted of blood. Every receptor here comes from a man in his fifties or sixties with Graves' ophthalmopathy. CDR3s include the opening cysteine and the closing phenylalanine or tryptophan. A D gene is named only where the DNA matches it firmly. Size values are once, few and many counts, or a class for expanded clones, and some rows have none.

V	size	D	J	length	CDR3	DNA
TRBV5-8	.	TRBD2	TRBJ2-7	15	CASSVTGTRTFEQYF	TGTGCCAGCAGCGTAACCGGGACTAGAACGTTCGAGCAGTACTTC
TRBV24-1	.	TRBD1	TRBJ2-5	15	CATSDTDRAGETQYF	TGTGCCACCAGTGATACGGACAGGGCGGGGGAGACCCAGTACTTC
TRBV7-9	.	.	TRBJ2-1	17	CASSPPWERAGKNEQFF	TGTGCCAGCAGCCCACCGTGGGAGCGCGCCGGAAAGAATGAGCAGTTCTTC
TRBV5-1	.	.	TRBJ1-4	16	CASSTGPQGNNEKLFF	TGCGCCAGCAGCACGGGACCACAGGGAAATAATGAAAAACTGTTTTTT
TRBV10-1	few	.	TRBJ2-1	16	CASSESSGGPKNEQFF	TGCGCCAGCAGTGAGTCGAGCGGAGGGCCGAAAAATGAGCAGTTCTTC
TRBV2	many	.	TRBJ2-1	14	CASSITGTGNEQFF	TGTGCCAGCAGTATTACAGGGACTGGCAATGAGCAGTTCTTC
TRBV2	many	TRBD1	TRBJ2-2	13	CASSRQGTGELFF	TGTGCCAGCAGCAGACAGGGGACCGGGGAGCTGTTTTTT
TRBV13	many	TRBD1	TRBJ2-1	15	CASSYGQEQLSEQFF	TGTGCCAGCAGCTATGGACAGGAGCAACTCAGTGAGCAGTTCTTC
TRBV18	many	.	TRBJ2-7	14	CASSPGRSSYEQYF	TGTGCCAGCTCACCGGGACGGAGCTCCTACGAGCAGTACTTC
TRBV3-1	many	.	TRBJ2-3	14	CASSPLVGVGTQYF	TGTGCCAGCAGCCCACTGGTCGGGGTCGGTACGCAGTATTTT
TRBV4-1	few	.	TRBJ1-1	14	CASSQGQLDTEAFF	TGCGCCAGCAGCCAAGGACAGTTGGACACTGAAGCTTTCTTT
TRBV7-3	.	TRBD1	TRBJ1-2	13	CASSQGGHGGYTF	TGTGCCAGCAGCCAGGGGGGGCATGGTGGCTACACCTTC
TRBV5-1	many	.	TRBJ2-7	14	CASSLGGSHYEQYF	TGCGCCAGCAGCTTGGGGGGGAGCCACTACGAGCAGTACTTC
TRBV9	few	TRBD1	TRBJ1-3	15	CASSLGQGPGNTIYF	TGTGCCAGCAGCCTAGGACAGGGCCCTGGAAACACCATATATTTT
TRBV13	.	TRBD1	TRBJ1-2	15	CASSLDGTGGFGYTF	TGTGCCAGCAGCTTAGACGGGACAGGGGGCTTCGGCTACACCTTC
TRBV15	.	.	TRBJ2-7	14	CATSRAGSGYEQYF	TGTGCCACCAGCAGGGCAGGAAGCGGGTACGAGCAGTACTTC
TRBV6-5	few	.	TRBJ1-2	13	CASSYEAGDGYTF	TGTGCCAGCAGTTACGAGGCGGGGGATGGCTACACCTTC
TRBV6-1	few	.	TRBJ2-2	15	CASRGYAIDTGELFF	TGTGCCAGCAGAGGGTATGCTATCGACACCGGGGAGCTGTTTTTT
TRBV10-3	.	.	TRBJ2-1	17	CAIRSSGERDSYNEQFF	TGTGCCATCAGGTCTTCGGGAGAACGGGACTCCTACAATGAGCAGTTCTTC
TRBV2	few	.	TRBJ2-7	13	CASLEGTPYEQYF	TGTGCCAGCCTCGAGGGGACCCCCTACGAGCAGTACTTC
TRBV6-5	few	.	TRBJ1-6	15	CASSYSLGNASPLHF	TGTGCCAGCAGTTACTCTCTGGGGAATGCTTCACCCCTCCACTTT
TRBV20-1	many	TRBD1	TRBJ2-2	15	CSARGGQENTGELFF	TGCAGTGCTAGAGGGGGACAGGAGAACACCGGGGAGCTGTTTTTT
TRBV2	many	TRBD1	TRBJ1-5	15	CASSEGRGSNQPQHF	TGTGCCAGCAGTGAAGGCAGGGGGAGCAATCAGCCCCAGCATTTT
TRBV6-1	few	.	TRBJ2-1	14	CASRPHLGFDEQFF	TGTGCCAGCAGGCCCCATCTAGGTTTCGATGAGCAGTTCTTC
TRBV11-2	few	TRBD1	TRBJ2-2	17	CASSLLIRTGDTGELFF	TGTGCCAGCAGCCTATTGATCAGGACAGGCGACACCGGGGAGCTGTTTTTT
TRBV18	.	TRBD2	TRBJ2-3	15	CASSPATSAGDTQYF	TGTGCCAGCTCACCCGCGACTAGCGCGGGAGATACGCAGTATTTT